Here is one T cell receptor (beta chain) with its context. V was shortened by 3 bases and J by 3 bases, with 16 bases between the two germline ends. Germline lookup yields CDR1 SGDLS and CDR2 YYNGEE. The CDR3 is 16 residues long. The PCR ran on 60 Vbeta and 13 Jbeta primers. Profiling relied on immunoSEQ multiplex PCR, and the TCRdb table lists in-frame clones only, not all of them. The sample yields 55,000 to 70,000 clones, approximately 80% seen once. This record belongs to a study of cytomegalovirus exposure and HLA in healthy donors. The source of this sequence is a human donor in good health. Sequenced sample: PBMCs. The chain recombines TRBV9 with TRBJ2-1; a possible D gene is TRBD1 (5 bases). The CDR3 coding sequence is TGTGCCAGCAGCGGCTACAGGCCGGAAGGCTACAATGAGCAGTTCTTC. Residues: CASSGYRPEGYNEQFF.